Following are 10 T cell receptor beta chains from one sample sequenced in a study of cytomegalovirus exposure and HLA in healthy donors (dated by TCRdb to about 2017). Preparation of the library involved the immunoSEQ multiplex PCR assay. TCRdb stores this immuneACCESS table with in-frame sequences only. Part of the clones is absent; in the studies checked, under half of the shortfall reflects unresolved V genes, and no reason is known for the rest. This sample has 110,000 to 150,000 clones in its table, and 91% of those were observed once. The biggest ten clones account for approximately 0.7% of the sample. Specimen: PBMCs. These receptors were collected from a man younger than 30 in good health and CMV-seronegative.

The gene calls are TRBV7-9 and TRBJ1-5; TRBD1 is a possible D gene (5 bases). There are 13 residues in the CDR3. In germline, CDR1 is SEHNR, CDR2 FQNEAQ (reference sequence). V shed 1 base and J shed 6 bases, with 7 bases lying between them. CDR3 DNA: TGTGCCAGCAGCTTAGAGGGGATTCAGCCCCAGCATTTT. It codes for CASSLEGIQPQHF.

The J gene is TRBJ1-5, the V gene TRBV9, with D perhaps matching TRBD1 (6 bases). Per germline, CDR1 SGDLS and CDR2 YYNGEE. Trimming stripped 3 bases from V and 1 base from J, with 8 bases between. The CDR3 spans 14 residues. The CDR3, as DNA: TGTGCCAGCAGCGAGGGGGGGAGCAATCAGCCCCAGCATTTT. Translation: CASSEGGSNQPQHF.

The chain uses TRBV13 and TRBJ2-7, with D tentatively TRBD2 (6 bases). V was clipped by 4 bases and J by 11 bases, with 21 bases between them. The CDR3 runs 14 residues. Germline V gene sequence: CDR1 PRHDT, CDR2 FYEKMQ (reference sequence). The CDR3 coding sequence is TGTGCCAGCAGCTCGTTAAGAGGCCAAGGAGGGGAGTACTTC. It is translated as CASSSLRGQGGEYF.

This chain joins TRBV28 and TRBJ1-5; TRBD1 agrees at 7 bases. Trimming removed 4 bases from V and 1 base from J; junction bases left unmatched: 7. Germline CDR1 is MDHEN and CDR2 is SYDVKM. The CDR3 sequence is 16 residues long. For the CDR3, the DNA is TGTGCCAGCAGTTCCCCCGCAGGGGGAAGCAATCAGCCCCAGCATTTT. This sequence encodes CASSSPAGGSNQPQHF.

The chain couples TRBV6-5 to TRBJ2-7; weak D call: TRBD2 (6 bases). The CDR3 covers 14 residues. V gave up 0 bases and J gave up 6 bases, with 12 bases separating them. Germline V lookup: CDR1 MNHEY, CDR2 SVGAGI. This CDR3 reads CASSYSSGVREQYF. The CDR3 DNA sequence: TGTGCCAGCAGTTACTCTTCGGGGGTGCGCGAGCAGTACTTC.

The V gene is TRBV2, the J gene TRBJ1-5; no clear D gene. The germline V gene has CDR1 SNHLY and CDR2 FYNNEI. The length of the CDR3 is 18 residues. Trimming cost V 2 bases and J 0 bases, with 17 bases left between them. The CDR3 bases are TGTGCCAGCAGTGAAATTTTTGGTTTTGGGAGTAGCAATCAGCCCCAGCATTTT. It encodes CASSEIFGFGSSNQPQHF.

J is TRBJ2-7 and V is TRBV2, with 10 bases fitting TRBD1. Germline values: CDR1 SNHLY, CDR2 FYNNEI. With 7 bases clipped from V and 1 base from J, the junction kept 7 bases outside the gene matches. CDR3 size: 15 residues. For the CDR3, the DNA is TGTGCCAGCACCGACCCGGACAGGGGGTCCTACGAGCAGTACTTC. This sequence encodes CASTDPDRGSYEQYF. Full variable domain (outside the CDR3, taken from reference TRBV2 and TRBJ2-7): EPEVTQTPSHQVTQMGQEVILRCVPISNHLYFYWYRQILGQKVEFLVSFYNNEISEKSEIFDDQFSVERPDGSNFTLKIRSTKLEDSAMYFCASTDPDRGSYEQYFGPGTRLTVT.

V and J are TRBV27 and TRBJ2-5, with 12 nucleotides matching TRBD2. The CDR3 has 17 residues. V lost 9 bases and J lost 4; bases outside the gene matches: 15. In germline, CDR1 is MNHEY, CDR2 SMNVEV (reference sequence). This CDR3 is CASQTGRLAGDRETQYF. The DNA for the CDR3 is TGTGCCAGTCAGACCGGTAGACTAGCGGGAGACCGAGAGACCCAGTACTTC.

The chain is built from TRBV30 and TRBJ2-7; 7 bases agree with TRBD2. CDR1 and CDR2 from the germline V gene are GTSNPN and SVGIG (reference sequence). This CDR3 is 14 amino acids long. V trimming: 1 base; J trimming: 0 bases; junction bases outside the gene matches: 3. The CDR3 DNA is TGTGCCTGGAGTGCGGGGGGAATCTCCTACGAGCAGTACTTC. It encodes CAWSAGGISYEQYF.

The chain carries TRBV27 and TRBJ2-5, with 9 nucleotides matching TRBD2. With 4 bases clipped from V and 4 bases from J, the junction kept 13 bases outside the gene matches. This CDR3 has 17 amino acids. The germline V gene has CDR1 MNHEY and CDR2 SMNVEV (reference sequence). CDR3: CASSSRRTTSGLETQYF. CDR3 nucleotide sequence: TGTGCCAGCAGTTCTAGACGGACAACTAGCGGGTTAGAGACCCAGTACTTC.